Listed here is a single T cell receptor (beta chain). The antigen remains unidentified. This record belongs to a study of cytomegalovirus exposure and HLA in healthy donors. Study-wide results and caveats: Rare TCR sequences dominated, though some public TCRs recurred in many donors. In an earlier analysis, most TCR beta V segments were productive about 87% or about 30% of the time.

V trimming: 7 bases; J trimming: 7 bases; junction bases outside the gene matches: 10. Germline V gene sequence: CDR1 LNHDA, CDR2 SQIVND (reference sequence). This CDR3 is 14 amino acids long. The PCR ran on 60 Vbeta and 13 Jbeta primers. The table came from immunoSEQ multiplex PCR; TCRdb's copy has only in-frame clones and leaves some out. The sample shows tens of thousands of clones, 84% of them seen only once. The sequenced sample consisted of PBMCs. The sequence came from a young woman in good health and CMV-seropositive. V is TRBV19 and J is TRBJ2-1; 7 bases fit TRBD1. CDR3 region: CASIQQGKGNEQFF. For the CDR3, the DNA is TGTGCCAGTATACAACAGGGGAAAGGGAATGAGCAGTTCTTC.